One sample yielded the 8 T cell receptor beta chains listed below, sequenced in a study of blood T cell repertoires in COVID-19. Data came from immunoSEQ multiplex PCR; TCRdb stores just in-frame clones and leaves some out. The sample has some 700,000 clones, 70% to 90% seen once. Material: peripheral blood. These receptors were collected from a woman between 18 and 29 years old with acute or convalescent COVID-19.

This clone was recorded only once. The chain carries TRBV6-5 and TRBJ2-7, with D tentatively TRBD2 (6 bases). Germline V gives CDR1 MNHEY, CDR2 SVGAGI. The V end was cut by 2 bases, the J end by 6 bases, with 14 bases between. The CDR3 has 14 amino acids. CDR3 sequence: CASSYKGGELEQYF. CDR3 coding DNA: TGTGCCAGCAGTTACAAAGGAGGGGAACTCGAGCAGTACTTC.

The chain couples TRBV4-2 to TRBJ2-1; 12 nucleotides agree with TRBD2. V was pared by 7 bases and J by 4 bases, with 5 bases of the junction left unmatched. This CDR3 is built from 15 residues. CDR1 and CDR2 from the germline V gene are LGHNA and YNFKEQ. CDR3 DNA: TGTGCCAGCATGCTGACTAGCGGGGGATACAATGAGCAGTTCTTC. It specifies CASMLTSGGYNEQFF.

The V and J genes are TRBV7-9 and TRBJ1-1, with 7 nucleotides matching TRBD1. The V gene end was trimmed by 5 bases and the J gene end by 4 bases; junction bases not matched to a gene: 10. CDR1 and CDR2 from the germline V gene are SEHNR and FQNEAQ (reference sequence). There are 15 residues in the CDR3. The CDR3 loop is CASSTDRPRGTEAFF. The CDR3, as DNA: TGTGCCAGCAGCACGGACAGGCCTCGAGGCACTGAAGCTTTCTTT. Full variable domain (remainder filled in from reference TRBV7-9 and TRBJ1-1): DTGVSQNPRHKITKRGQNVTFRCDPISEHNRLYWYRQTLGQGPEFLTYFQNEAQLEKSRLLSDRFSAERPKGSFSTLEIQRTEQGDSAMYLCASSTDRPRGTEAFFGQGTRLTVV.

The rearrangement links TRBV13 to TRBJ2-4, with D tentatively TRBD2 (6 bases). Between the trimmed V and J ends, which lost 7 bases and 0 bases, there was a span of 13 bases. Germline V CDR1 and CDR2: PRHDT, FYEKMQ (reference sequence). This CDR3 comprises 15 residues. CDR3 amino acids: CASTMGLLAKNIQYF. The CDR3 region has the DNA TGTGCCAGCACTATGGGACTCCTAGCCAAAAACATTCAGTACTTC.

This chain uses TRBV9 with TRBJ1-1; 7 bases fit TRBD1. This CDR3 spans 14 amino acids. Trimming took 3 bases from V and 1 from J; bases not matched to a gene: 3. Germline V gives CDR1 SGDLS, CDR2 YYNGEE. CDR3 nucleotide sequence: TGTGCCAGCAGCGCGACAGGGTCGAACACTGAAGCTTTCTTT. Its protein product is CASSATGSNTEAFF.

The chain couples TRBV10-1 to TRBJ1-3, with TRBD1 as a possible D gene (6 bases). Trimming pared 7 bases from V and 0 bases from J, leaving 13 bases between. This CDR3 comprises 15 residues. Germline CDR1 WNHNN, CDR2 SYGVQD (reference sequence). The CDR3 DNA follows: TGCGCCAGCACCCGAGCCAGGGGCTCTGGAAACACCATATATTTT. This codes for CASTRARGSGNTIYF.

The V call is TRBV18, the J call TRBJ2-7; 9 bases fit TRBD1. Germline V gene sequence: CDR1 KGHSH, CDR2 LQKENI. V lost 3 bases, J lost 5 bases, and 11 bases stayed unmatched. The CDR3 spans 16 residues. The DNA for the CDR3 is TGTGCCAGCTCACCCCTTTACCGGGACAGGGCAAACGAGCAGTACTTC. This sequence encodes CASSPLYRDRANEQYF.

The CDR3 loop reads CASSDRGRELFF. Here the CDR3 DNA reads TGTGCCAGCAGTGACAGGGGAAGGGAACTGTTTTTT. The chain couples TRBV12-3 or TRBV12-4 to TRBJ1-4, with 8 bases fitting TRBD1. V gave up 5 bases and J gave up 12 bases; unmatched junction bases: 5. The CDR3 has 12 residues.